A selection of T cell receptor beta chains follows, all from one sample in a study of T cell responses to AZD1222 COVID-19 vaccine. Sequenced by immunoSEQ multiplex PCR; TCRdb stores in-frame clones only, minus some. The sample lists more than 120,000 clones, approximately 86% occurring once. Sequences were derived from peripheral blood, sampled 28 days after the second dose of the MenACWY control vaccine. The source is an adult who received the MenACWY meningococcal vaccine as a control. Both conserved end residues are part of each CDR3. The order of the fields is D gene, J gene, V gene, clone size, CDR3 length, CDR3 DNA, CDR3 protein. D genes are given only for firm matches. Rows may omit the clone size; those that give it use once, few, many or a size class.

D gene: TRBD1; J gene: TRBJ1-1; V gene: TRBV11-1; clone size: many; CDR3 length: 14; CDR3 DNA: TGTGCCAGCAACCTACAGGGGCCGAACACTGAAGCTTTCTTT; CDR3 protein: CASNLQGPNTEAFF
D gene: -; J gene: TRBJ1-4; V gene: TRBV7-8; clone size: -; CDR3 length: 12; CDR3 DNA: TGTGCCAGCAGCTCGCCGGGACGGAATCAGTTTTTT; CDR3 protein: CASSSPGRNQFF
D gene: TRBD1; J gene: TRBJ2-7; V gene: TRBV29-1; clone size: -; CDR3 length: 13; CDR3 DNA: TGCAGCGTCCAGGGACAGGGCTCCTACGAGCAGTACTTC; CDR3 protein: CSVQGQGSYEQYF
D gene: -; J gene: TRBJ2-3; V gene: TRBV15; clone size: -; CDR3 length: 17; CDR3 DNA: TGTGCCACCAGCAGAGCTACAGCACTACCTTACACAGATACGCAGTATTTT; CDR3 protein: CATSRATALPYTDTQYF
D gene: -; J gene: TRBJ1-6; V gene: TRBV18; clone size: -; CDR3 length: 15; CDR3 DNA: TGTGCCAGCTCACCAGGAGAGGGGTGGGATTCACCCCTCCACTTT; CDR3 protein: CASSPGEGWDSPLHF
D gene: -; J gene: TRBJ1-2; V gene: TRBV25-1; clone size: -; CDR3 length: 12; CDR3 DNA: TGTGCCAGCAGTGAATGGGGCCCCGGCTACACCTTC; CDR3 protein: CASSEWGPGYTF
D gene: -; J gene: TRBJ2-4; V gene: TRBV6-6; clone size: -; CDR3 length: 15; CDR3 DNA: TGTGCCAGCAGTTACCCAACAGGGAATATGAACATTCAGTACTTC; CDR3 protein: CASSYPTGNMNIQYF
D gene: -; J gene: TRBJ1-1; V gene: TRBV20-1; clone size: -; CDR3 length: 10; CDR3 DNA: TGCAGTTCCCCGCAGGGGCCAGCTTTCTTT; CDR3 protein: CSSPQGPAFF
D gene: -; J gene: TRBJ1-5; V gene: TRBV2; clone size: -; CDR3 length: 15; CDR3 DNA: TGTGCCAGCAGTGATCAAGGGTCGGGGAATCAGCCCCAGCATTTT; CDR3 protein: CASSDQGSGNQPQHF
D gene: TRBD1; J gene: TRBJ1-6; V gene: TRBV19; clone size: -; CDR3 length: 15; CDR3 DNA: TGTGCCAGTACTCTGGACAGGGCGTCTAATTCACCCCTCCACTTT; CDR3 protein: CASTLDRASNSPLHF
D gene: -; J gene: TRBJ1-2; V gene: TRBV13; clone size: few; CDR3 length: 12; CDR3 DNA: TGTGCCAGCAGCGACTCGGTGTATGGCTACACCTTC; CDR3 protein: CASSDSVYGYTF
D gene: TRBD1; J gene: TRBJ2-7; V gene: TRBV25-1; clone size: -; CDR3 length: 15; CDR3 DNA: TGTGCCAGCACCCATACAGGGGGACTCACGCACGAGCAGTACTTC; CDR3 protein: CASTHTGGLTHEQYF